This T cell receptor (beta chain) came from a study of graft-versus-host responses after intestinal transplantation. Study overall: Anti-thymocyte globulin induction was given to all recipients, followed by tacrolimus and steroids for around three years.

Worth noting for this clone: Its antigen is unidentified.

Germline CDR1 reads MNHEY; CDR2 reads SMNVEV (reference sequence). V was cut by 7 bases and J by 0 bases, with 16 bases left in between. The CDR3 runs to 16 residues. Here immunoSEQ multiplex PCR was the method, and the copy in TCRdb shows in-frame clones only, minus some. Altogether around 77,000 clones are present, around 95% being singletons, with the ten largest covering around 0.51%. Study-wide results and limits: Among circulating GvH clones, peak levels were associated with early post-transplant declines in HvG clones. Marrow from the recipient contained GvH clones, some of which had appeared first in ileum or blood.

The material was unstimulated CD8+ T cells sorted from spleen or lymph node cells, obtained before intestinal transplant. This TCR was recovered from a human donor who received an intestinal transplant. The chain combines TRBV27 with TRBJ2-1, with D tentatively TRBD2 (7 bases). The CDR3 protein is CASIIRGGDSYNEQFF. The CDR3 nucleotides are TGTGCCAGCATCATAAGGGGGGGCGACTCCTACAATGAGCAGTTCTTC.